This TCR beta chain was sequenced for a study of blood T cell repertoires in COVID-19. CDR3 length: 14 residues. After removal of 5 bases from V and 0 bases from J, the junction contained 2 bases not matched to a gene. Germline loops: CDR1 SEHNR, CDR2 FQNEAQ (reference sequence). Authors' data handling: Reference gene primer amplification gave estimated nucleated cell counts. Assay used: immunoSEQ multiplex PCR; TCRdb lists only in-frame clones, some missing. V, J and clone size derive from that table, while D and trimming were established from the DNA sequence. The table shows 200,000 to 250,000 clones, with approximately 91% occurring only once.

This TCR was recovered from a man between 60 and 75 years old who had recovered from COVID-19. This chain uses TRBV7-9 with TRBJ2-7, with 9 bases fitting TRBD1. Source material: peripheral blood. CDR3 protein: CASSRTGDSYEQYF. The CDR3 DNA follows: TGTGCCAGCAGCCGGACAGGGGACTCCTACGAGCAGTACTTC.